The source of this T cell receptor (beta chain) is a study of blood T cell repertoires in COVID-19. Overall study: Material from acute and convalescent COVID-19 was sourced from the United States, Italy and Spain.

V dropped 8 bases and J dropped 16 bases, with 9 bases sitting between them. Germline V gene sequence: CDR1 MNHNS, CDR2 SASEGT. The CDR3 runs to 8 residues. TCRdb's copy holds only in-frame clones and misses some; the assay was immunoSEQ multiplex PCR. The table has approximately 270,000 clones, 70% to 90% seen once. This TCR was sampled from a woman aged 25-40 years who had recovered from COVID-19. J is TRBJ2-1 and V is TRBV6-1, with D uncertain. The sample comprised PBMCs or T cells enriched from blood (not recorded which). The CDR3 loop is CASGPRFF. The CDR3 DNA sequence: TGTGCCAGCGGCCCCCGTTTCTTC.